The subject of this entry is one T cell receptor beta chain. Germline lookup yields CDR1 DFQATT and CDR2 SNEGSKA (reference sequence). CDR3 size: 11 residues. Trimming cost V 5 bases and J 6 bases, with 11 bases left between them. In the naive CD8 group, cells lacked CD45RO and were positively selected for CCR7, so terminally differentiated effector memory CD45RA+ cells were left out. The method was immunoSEQ multiplex PCR; TCRdb's version includes in-frame clones alone and lacks a portion of them. The sample has 2 million or so clones; about 95% are singletons. This sample stems from a study of shared clonotypes between healthy human individuals.

The chain has TRBV20-1 and TRBJ2-7; D call uncertain. The sequence was obtained from a young man in good health. The sample consisted of naive CD8+ T cells sorted from blood. In DNA, the CDR3 is TGCAGTGCTCCCCGAGACGGCGAGCAGTACTTC. This encodes CSAPRDGEQYF.